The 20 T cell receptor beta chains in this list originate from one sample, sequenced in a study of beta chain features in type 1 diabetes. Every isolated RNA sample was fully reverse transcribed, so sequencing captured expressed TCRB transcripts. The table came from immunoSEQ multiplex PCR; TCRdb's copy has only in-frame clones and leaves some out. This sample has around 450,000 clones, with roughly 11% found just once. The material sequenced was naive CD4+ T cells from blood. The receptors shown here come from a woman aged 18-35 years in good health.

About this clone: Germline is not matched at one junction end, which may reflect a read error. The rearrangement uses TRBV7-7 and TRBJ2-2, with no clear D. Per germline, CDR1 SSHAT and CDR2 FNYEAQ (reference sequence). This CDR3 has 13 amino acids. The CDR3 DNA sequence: TGTGCTAGCAGCTCGTCGACCGCCGGGGAGCTGTTTTTT. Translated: CASSSSTAGELFF.

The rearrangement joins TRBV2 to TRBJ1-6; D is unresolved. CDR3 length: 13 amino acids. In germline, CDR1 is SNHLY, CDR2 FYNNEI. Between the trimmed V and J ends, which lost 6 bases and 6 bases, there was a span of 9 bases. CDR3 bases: TGTGCCAGCAGACCTACAAGTAATTCACCCCTCCACTTT. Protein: CASRPTSNSPLHF.

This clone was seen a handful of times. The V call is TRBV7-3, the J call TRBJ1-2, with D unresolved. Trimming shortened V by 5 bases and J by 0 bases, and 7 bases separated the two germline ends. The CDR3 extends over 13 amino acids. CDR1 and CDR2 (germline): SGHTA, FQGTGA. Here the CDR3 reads CASSLGANYGYTF. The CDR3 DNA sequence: TGTGCCAGCAGCCTCGGGGCTAACTATGGCTACACCTTC.

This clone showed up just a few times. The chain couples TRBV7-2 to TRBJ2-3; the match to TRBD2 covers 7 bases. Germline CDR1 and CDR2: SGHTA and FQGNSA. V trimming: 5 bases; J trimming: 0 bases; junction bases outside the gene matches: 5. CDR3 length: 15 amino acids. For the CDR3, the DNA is TGTGCCAGCAGCCTTAGCGGGTTGAGCACAGATACGCAGTATTTT. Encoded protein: CASSLSGLSTDTQYF. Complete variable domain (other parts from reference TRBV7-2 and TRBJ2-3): GAGVSQSPSNKVTEKGKDVELRCDPISGHTALYWYRQSLGQGLEFLIYFQGNSAPDKSGLPSDRFSAERTGGSVSTLTIQRTQQEDSAVYLCASSLSGLSTDTQYFGPGTRLTVL.

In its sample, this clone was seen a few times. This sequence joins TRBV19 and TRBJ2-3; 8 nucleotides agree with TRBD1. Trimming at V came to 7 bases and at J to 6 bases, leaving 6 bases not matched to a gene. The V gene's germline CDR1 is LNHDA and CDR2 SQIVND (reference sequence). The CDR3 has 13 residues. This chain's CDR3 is CASKPTGGDTQYF. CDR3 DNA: TGTGCCAGTAAACCCACAGGGGGGGATACGCAGTATTTT.

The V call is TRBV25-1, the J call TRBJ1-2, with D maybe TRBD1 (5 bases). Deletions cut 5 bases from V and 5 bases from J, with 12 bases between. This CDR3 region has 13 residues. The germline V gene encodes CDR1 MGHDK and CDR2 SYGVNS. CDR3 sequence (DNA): TGTGCCAGCAGTCAGGGCAGGGCGTATGGCTACACCTTC. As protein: CASSQGRAYGYTF.

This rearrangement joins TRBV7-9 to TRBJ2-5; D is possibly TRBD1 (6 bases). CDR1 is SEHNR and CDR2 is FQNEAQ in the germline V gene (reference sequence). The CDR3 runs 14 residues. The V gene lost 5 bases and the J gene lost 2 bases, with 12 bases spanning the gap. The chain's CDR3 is CASSRTDLQETQYF. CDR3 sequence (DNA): TGTGCCAGCAGCCGGACAGACCTACAAGAGACCCAGTACTTC.

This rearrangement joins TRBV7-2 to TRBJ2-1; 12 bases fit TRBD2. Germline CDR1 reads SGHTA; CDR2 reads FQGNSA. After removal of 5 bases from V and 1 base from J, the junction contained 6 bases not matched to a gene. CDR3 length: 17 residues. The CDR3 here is CASSIGLAGWSYNEQFF. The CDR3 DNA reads TGTGCCAGCAGCATCGGACTAGCGGGATGGTCCTACAATGAGCAGTTCTTC.

DNA of the CDR3: TGTGCCAGCAGGTCTATGGCGAGCACAGATACGCAGTATTTT. Its translation is CASRSMASTDTQYF. The chain employs TRBV2 and TRBJ2-3; D ambiguous. Trimming stripped 6 bases from V and 0 bases from J, with 10 bases between. This CDR3 is 14 amino acids long. The germline V gene encodes CDR1 SNHLY and CDR2 FYNNEI.

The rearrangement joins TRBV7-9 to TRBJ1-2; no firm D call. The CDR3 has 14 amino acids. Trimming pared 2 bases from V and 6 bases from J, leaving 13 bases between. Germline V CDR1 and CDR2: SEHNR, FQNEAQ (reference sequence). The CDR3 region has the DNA TGTGCCAGCAGCTTACCCTCATCAGAGCATGGCTACACCTTC. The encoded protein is CASSLPSSEHGYTF.

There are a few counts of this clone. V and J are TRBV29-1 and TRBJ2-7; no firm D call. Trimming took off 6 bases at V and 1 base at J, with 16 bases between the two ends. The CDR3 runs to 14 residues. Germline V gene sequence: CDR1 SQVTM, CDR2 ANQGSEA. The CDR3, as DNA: TGCAGCGTCCTTCCCCCGGCAGGATCCTACGAGCAGTACTTC. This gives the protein CSVLPPAGSYEQYF.

This chain's CDR3 is CASSQDRVADTQYF. CDR3 coding DNA: TGCGCCAGCAGCCAGGATAGGGTCGCAGATACGCAGTATTTT. The V call is TRBV4-3, the J call TRBJ2-3; D call uncertain. V was shortened by 3 bases and J by 4 bases, with 11 bases between the two germline ends. Per the germline V gene, CDR1 is LGHNA and CDR2 is YSLEER. The CDR3 has 14 amino acids.

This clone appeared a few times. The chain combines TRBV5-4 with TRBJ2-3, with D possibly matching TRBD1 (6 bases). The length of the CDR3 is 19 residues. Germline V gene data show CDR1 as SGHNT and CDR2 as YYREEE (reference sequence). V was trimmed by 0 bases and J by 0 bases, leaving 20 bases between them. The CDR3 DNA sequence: TGTGCCAGCAGCTTGGGGACAGTGCTTGTCCTTTCTAGCACAGATACGCAGTATTTT. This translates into CASSLGTVLVLSSTDTQYF.

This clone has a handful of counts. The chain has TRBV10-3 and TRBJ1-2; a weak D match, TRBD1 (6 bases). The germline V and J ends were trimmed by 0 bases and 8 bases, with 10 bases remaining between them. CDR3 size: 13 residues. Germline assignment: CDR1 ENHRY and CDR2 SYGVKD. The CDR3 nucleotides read TGTGCCATCAGTGAGTCCGGGGGCAAAGGCTACACCTTC. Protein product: CAISESGGKGYTF.

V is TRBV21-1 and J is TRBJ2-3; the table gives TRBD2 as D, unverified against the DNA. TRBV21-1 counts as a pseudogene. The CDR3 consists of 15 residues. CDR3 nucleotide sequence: TGTGCCAGCAGCAAAAAAGAAGCGGGGGCCTCTGCGCAGTATTTT. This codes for CASSKKEAGASAQYF.

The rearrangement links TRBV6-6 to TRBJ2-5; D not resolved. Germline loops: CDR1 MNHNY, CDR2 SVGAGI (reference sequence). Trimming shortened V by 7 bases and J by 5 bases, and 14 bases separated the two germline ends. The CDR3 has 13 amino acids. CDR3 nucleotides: TGTGCCAGCATTAATACCTGGAAGGAGACCCAGTACTTC. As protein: CASINTWKETQYF.

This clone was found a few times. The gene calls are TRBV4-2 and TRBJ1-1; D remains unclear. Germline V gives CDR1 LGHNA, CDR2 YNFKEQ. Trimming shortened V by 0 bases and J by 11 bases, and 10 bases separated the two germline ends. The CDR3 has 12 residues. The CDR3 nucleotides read TGTGCCAGCAGCCAAGACAGTGTGTTGGCTTTCTTT. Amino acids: CASSQDSVLAFF.

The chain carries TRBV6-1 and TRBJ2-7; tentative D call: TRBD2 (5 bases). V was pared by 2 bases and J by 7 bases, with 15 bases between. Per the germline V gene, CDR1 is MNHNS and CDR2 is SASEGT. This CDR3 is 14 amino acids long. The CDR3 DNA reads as TGTGCCAGCAGTGAACACCGGGGAGTAAGGGAGCAGTACGTC. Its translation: CASSEHRGVREQYV.

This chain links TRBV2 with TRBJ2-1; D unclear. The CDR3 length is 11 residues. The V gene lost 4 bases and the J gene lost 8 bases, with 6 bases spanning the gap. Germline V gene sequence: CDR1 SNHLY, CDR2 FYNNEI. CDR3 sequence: CASSVFDEQFF. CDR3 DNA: TGTGCCAGCAGTGTATTCGATGAGCAGTTCTTC.

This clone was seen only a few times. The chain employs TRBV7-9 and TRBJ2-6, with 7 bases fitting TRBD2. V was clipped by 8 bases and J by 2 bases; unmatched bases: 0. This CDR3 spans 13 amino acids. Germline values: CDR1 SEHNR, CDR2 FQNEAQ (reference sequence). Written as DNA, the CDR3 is TGTGCCAGCCTAGCGGCTGGGGCCAACGTCCTGACTTTC. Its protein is CASLAAGANVLTF.